The 20 T cell receptor beta chains given below trace back to one sample, sequenced in a study of response to subunit inactivated influenza vaccine. MiXCR, applied by TCRdb to the RT-PCR reads, yields one record per CDR3 protein. The data hold about 700,000 distinct CDR3 sequences, with about 15% observed a single time. Material: PBMCs from blood, obtained 12 days after vaccination. The origin of the receptors is a middle-aged man who received an inactivated influenza vaccine.

This clonotype turned up a few times. The gene calls are TRBV7-6 and TRBJ2-3; 8 bases line up with TRBD1. Looked up from germline, CDR1 is SGHVS and CDR2 is FNYEAQ. V was pared by 4 bases and J by 4 bases, with 4 bases of the junction left unmatched. The CDR3 is 14 amino acids. The CDR3 DNA reads as TGTGCCAGCAGCTCACTACAGGGGGCAGATACGCAGTATTTT. It codes for CASSSLQGADTQYF.

This clonotype was seen a few times. The chain joins TRBV7-2 to TRBJ2-5, with D uncertain. CDR1 is SGHTA, CDR2 FQGNSA, per germline. V was trimmed by 1 base and J by 6 bases, leaving 6 bases between them. The CDR3 consists of 12 residues. Here the CDR3 reads CASSLGIKTQYF. The DNA for the CDR3 is TGTGCCAGCAGCTTAGGAATAAAGACCCAGTACTTC.

This chain uses TRBV20-1 with TRBJ2-2; 9 positions agree with TRBD1. The CDR3 runs 16 residues. Germline trimming cut 0 bases from V and 2 bases from J; bases unmatched to any gene: 4. Germline V gene data show CDR1 as DFQATT and CDR2 as SNEGSKA (reference sequence). The CDR3 sequence is CSARDGTGINTGELFF. In DNA form, the CDR3 reads TGCAGTGCTAGAGATGGGACAGGGATTAACACCGGGGAGCTGTTTTTT.

The rearrangement uses TRBV10-3 and TRBJ2-1; D is perhaps TRBD2 (5 bases). CDR1 is ENHRY, CDR2 SYGVKD, per germline. The CDR3 has 16 amino acids. Trimming removed 3 bases at V and 0 bases at J, with 12 bases between. The CDR3 DNA is TGTGCCATCAGTGACAATCTAGCAGACTCCTACAATGAGCAGTTCTTC. Protein sequence: CAISDNLADSYNEQFF.

The chain carries TRBV7-3 and TRBJ2-3; 10 bases match TRBD2. Trimming took 2 bases from V and 0 from J; bases not matched to a gene: 14. The CDR3 loop spans 20 amino acids. CDR1 is SGHTA and CDR2 is FQGTGA in the germline V gene. The CDR3 sequence is CASSLRPLGTSVASTDTQYF. For the CDR3, the DNA is TGTGCCAGCAGCTTACGTCCGCTCGGGACTAGCGTCGCTAGCACAGATACGCAGTATTTT. Full variable domain (rest looked up from reference TRBV7-3 and TRBJ2-3): GAGVSQTPSNKVTEKGKYVELRCDPISGHTALYWYRQSLGQGPEFLIYFQGTGAADDSGLPNDRFFAVRPEGSVSTLKIQRTERGDSAVYLCASSLRPLGTSVASTDTQYFGPGTRLTVL.

J is TRBJ2-2 and V is TRBV9; a possible D gene is TRBD1 (5 bases). The V end was cut by 0 bases, the J end by 5 bases, with 17 bases between. The CDR3 covers 17 residues. CDR1 and CDR2 (germline): SGDLS, YYNGEE. The CDR3 DNA reads as TGTGCCAGCAGCGTAGCTTCAGGACATGGGGAAACCGGGGAGCTGTTTTTT. It specifies CASSVASGHGETGELFF.

This clonotype has just a few counts. The DNA for the CDR3 is TGTGCCAGCAGCTGGGGACAGGGAGGTTCCGCCGGGGAGCTGTTTTTT. This gives the protein CASSWGQGGSAGELFF. This chain connects TRBV7-6 to TRBJ2-2, with 9 bases fitting TRBD1. CDR3 size: 16 residues. J lost 6 bases, V lost 4 bases, and 9 bases had no gene match. CDR1 is SGHVS, CDR2 FNYEAQ, per germline.

This clonotype has ten or more counts. The chain has TRBV5-5 and TRBJ2-5; D not certain. The CDR3 extends over 13 amino acids. CDR1 is SGHKS and CDR2 is YYEKEE in the germline V gene (reference sequence). V was clipped by 2 bases and J by 0 bases, with 5 bases between them. CDR3 amino acids: CASSFGYQETQYF. The CDR3 DNA follows: TGTGCCAGCAGCTTTGGGTACCAAGAGACCCAGTACTTC.

V gene TRBV6-5 combines with J gene TRBJ2-1; TRBD2 agrees at 7 bases. Germline V CDR1 and CDR2: MNHEY, SVGAGI. With V trimmed by 2 bases and J by 10 bases, 11 bases remained unmatched. CDR3 length: 15 residues. The CDR3 nucleotides are TGTGCCAGCAGTTACCTCCTTTCAGGGCGGGGGGAGCAGTTCTTC. This gives the protein CASSYLLSGRGEQFF.

This clonotype has at least ten counts. The chain links TRBV5-1 to TRBJ2-7, with 7 bases matching TRBD1. The junction had 3 bases not matched to a gene; V was cut back by 4 bases and J by 2 bases. In germline, CDR1 is SGHRS, CDR2 YFSETQ. This CDR3 region has 13 residues. CDR3 sequence: CASSIDRAYEQYF. Here the CDR3 DNA reads TGCGCCAGCAGCATCGACAGGGCCTACGAGCAGTACTTC.

Only a few counts were recorded for this clonotype. This chain links TRBV28 with TRBJ1-4; 8 bases map to TRBD1. Losses at the gene ends were 6 bases for V and 5 bases for J; bases not matched to a gene: 8. CDR1 and CDR2 (germline): MDHEN, SYDVKM. The CDR3 contains 15 residues. The CDR3 loop reads CASREWGQENEKLFF. CDR3 sequence (DNA): TGTGCCAGCAGGGAATGGGGACAGGAGAATGAAAAACTGTTTTTT.

This clonotype came up a few times. The chain has TRBV6-1 and TRBJ2-7, with 8 bases fitting TRBD1. The trim removed 5 bases at V and 1 base at J, leaving 10 bases unmatched. CDR3 size: 16 residues. Germline CDR1 reads MNHNS; CDR2 reads SASEGT. The CDR3 nucleotides are TGTGCCAGCAGTCCTCAGACAGGGGCTTTATCCTACGAGCAGTACTTC. This gives the protein CASSPQTGALSYEQYF.

In this sample, this clonotype turned up a few times. The V gene is TRBV6-4, the J gene TRBJ2-1; the D is unclear. Trimming took 4 bases from V and 7 from J, leaving 14 bases between them. This CDR3 has 14 amino acids. From germline, CDR1 is MRHNA and CDR2 SNTAGT. The CDR3 region is CASSVGPPNNEQFF. The CDR3 DNA follows: TGTGCCAGCAGTGTTGGGCCGCCGAATAATGAGCAGTTCTTC.

The V call is TRBV7-8, the J call TRBJ2-1, with TRBD2 matching over 15 bases. The CDR3 contains 19 residues. The germline V gene has CDR1 SGHVS and CDR2 FQNEAQ. The J segment lost 3 bases and the V segment lost 5 bases, leaving 11 bases of the junction unmatched. The CDR3 bases are TGTGCCAGCAGCCCGGGACTAGCGGGAGGAAGTCCTAACTACAATGAGCAGTTCTTC. It translates to CASSPGLAGGSPNYNEQFF.

This clonotype was seen many times. The rearrangement uses TRBV11-2 and TRBJ1-1, with D possibly matching TRBD1 (6 bases). This CDR3 is 12 amino acids long. Per germline, CDR1 SGHAT and CDR2 FQNNGV. V was cut by 3 bases and J by 5 bases, with 7 bases left in between. The CDR3 loop reads CASSLGATEAFF. The CDR3 DNA follows: TGTGCCAGCAGCTTGGGGGCGACTGAAGCTTTCTTT.

The chain couples TRBV7-2 to TRBJ1-5; 7 bases line up with TRBD1. The CDR3 extends over 13 amino acids. The ends lost 2 bases at V and 7 bases at J; junction bases unmatched: 2. The germline V gene encodes CDR1 SGHTA and CDR2 FQGNSA. The CDR3 loop is CASSLLQGQPQHF. CDR3 DNA: TGTGCCAGCAGCTTATTACAGGGGCAGCCCCAGCATTTT. The full variable domain, its missing parts supplied by reference TRBV7-2 and TRBJ1-5, is GAGVSQSPSNKVTEKGKDVELRCDPISGHTALYWYRQSLGQGLEFLIYFQGNSAPDKSGLPSDRFSAERTGGSVSTLTIQRTQQEDSAVYLCASSLLQGQPQHFGDGTRLSIL.

This clonotype was seen more than once but under ten times. The chain couples TRBV14 to TRBJ2-3; unclear D gene. Germline V gene lookup returns CDR1 SGHDN and CDR2 FVKESK. This CDR3 is built from 16 residues. V was cut by 4 bases and J by 2 bases, with 16 bases left in between. The CDR3 DNA follows: TGTGCCAGCAGCCGCTGGGTCTGGGGAAACACAGATACGCAGTATTTT. Translated, it gives CASSRWVWGNTDTQYF.

This clonotype has just a few counts. The genes are TRBV11-2 and TRBJ2-1; D may match TRBD1 or TRBD2 (5 bases each). This CDR3 comprises 16 residues. Germline V lookup: CDR1 SGHAT, CDR2 FQNNGV. V lost 3 bases, J lost 0 bases, and 12 bases lay in between. The CDR3 nucleotides are TGTGCCAGCAGCTTCCCCTTGGGGGTCTCCTACAATGAGCAGTTCTTC. Translating it yields CASSFPLGVSYNEQFF.

The chain uses TRBV3-1 and TRBJ1-4, with TRBD1 matching 7 bases. The CDR3 covers 17 residues. Germline-derived CDR1 and CDR2 are LGHDT and YNNKEL (reference sequence). V trimming: 0 bases; J trimming: 0 bases; junction bases outside the gene matches: 4. For the CDR3, the DNA is TGTGCCAGCAGCCAAGATGAACAGGGGCCAACTAATGAAAAACTGTTTTTT. It encodes CASSQDEQGPTNEKLFF.

This clonotype was observed a few times. This chain uses TRBV29-1 with TRBJ1-2; the D gene is possibly TRBD1 (5 bases). V shed 2 bases and J shed 6 bases, with 13 bases lying between them. Germline V CDR1 and CDR2: SQVTM, ANQGSEA. This CDR3 comprises 13 residues. DNA of the CDR3: TGCAGCGTTGAAAGATCAGGGAGCAATGGCTACACCTTC. This translates into CSVERSGSNGYTF. The full variable domain, with the rest looked up from reference TRBV29-1 and TRBJ1-2, is SAVISQKPSRDICQRGTSLTIQCQVDSQVTMMFWYRQQPGQSLTLIATANQGSEATYESGFVIDKFPISRPNLTFSTLTVSNMSPEDSSIYLCSVERSGSNGYTFGSGTRLTVV.